This T cell receptor beta chain derives from a study of T cells in Graves' hyperthyroidism and ophthalmopathy. Amplified regions were TCR beta CDR3 sequences from RNA transcripts. HTBI primers were used for first-round RT-PCR of the TCR CDR3. TCRdb re-called the multiplex PCR reads with MiXCR, one entry per CDR3 protein. The table shows some 700,000 distinct CDR3 sequences, with 17% occurring only once. The germline CDR1 and CDR2 sequences are SGHAT and FQNNGV. This CDR3 is 14 amino acids long. Trimming stripped 2 bases from V and 5 bases from J, with 9 bases between. V gene TRBV11-2 combines with J gene TRBJ1-4; no definite D call. The sequenced sample consisted of blood. This receptor was identified in a man over 45 with Graves' hyperthyroidism. The CDR3 here is CASSLTLLNEKLFF. The CDR3 region has the DNA TGTGCCAGCAGCTTAACCTTACTCAATGAAAAACTGTTTTTT.